The 14 T cell receptor beta chains below come from one sample, sequenced in a study of T cell repertoires in cytomegalovirus infection. TCRdb reanalysed the reads using MiXCR and keeps one entry per CDR3 protein. The sample includes a few hundred thousand distinct CDR3 sequences, about 17% of them seen just once. Sequenced input: PBMCs. These TCRs come from a human donor in good health (CMV status not recorded). Some clones in this sample may be carry-over from other donors' samples.

This rearrangement joins TRBV5-1 to TRBJ2-5; D may correspond to TRBD1 or TRBD2 (6 bases each). Germline V CDR1 and CDR2: SGHRS, YFSETQ. Trimming shortened V by 2 bases and J by 2 bases, and 13 bases separated the two germline ends. The CDR3 loop spans 15 amino acids. The DNA of the CDR3 is TGCGCCAGCAGCTTTGGCAGGGGAGGACAAGAGACCCAGTACTTC. Its protein product is CASSFGRGGQETQYF.

The gene calls are TRBV6-2 or TRBV6-3 and TRBJ1-5; tentatively, D is TRBD1 (5 bases). The ends were cut back, 4 bases at V and 1 base at J, with 17 bases in the middle. This CDR3 has 17 residues. Germline V lookup: CDR1 MNHEY, CDR2 SVGEGT. CDR3 protein: CASSSQQGGRSNQPQHF. The CDR3 DNA follows: TGTGCCAGCAGTTCCCAGCAGGGAGGGCGAAGCAATCAGCCCCAGCATTTT.

This clonotype was counted at least ten times. The CDR3: CASSMDYSGNTIYF. The CDR3 DNA sequence: TGTGCCAGCAGTATGGATTACTCTGGAAACACCATATATTTT. The rearrangement uses TRBV12-3 or TRBV12-4 and TRBJ1-3; D gene uncertain. Trimming left V 5 bases short and J 0 bases short, with 8 bases between. The CDR3 extends over 14 amino acids.

This clonotype turned up a few times. The rearrangement joins TRBV4-2 to TRBJ2-6; D is uncertain. The CDR3 runs 14 residues. V lost 1 base, J lost 4 bases, and 5 bases lay in between. Germline-derived CDR1 and CDR2 are LGHNA and YNFKEQ. The DNA for the CDR3 is TGTGCCAGCAGCCAAGTCCCCGGGGCCAACGTCCTGACTTTC. Its protein is CASSQVPGANVLTF.

Worth noting for this clonotype: Here the CDR3 omits its conserved ending phenylalanine or tryptophan, so a read error is the likely source. The CDR3 DNA reads TGTGCCAGCAGCTTAGCCAGAAATTCACCCCTCCACTCT. Translating gives CASSLARNSPLHS. This rearrangement joins TRBV7-9 to TRBJ1-6, with unresolved D. The CDR3 loop spans 13 amino acids. The V gene lost 0 bases and the J gene lost 7 bases, with 4 bases spanning the gap. Germline lookup yields CDR1 SEHNR and CDR2 FQNEAQ (reference sequence).

This clonotype was detected many times. This sequence joins TRBV28 and TRBJ1-5; D ambiguous. The CDR3 is 15 amino acids. Germline V gives CDR1 MDHEN, CDR2 SYDVKM. The V and J ends lost 4 bases and 6 bases respectively, with 16 bases between them. CDR3 sequence (DNA): TGTGCCAGCAGTTCGACACGGGAGCAGAGTCAGCCCCAGCATTTT. Translation: CASSSTREQSQPQHF.

In this sample, this clonotype turned up a few times. The chain links TRBV5-4 to TRBJ2-5; 9 bases match TRBD2. This CDR3 has 16 residues. After removal of 4 bases from V and 2 bases from J, the junction contained 9 bases not matched to a gene. Germline CDR1 SGHNT, CDR2 YYREEE (reference sequence). This CDR3 reads CASSRSLLAGQETQYF. The CDR3 DNA is TGTGCCAGCAGCCGATCCCTCCTAGCGGGGCAAGAGACCCAGTACTTC.

This clonotype was found many times. The CDR3 here is CASSRLAGSQETQYF. The CDR3 nucleotides are TGTGCCAGCAGCAGGCTAGCGGGGTCACAAGAGACCCAGTACTTC. V is TRBV7-2 and J is TRBJ2-5, with 9 bases lining up with TRBD2. V was clipped by 5 bases and J by 2 bases; unmatched bases: 6. This CDR3 has 15 residues. Germline V gene lookup returns CDR1 SGHTA and CDR2 FQGNSA.

In this sample, this clonotype turned up many times. V and J are TRBV7-6 and TRBJ2-1, with a tentative D call TRBD2 (5 bases). The CDR3 runs to 16 residues. Trimming took off 0 bases at V and 7 bases at J, with 16 bases between the two ends. Germline CDR1 SGHVS, CDR2 FNYEAQ. CDR3 sequence reads: CASSLAEATSGNEQFF. The CDR3 DNA is TGTGCCAGCAGCTTAGCGGAGGCTACCTCCGGGAATGAGCAGTTCTTC.

The chain recombines TRBV28 with TRBJ1-4; D unclear. Per the germline V gene, CDR1 is MDHEN and CDR2 is SYDVKM. The CDR3 consists of 16 residues. Trimming pared 5 bases from V and 8 bases from J, leaving 21 bases between. This CDR3 reads CASSKWIGIRNEKLFF. The CDR3 DNA follows: TGTGCCAGCAGTAAATGGATTGGTATCAGAAACGAAAAACTGTTTTTT. The full variable domain, rest sourced from reference TRBV28 and TRBJ1-4, is DVKVTQSSRYLVKRTGEKVFLECVQDMDHENMFWYRQDPGLGLRLIYFSYDVKMKEKGDIPEGYSVSREKKERFSLILESASTNQTSMYLCASSKWIGIRNEKLFFGSGTQLSVL.

V usage is TRBV15 and J usage is TRBJ1-4, with TRBD1 identical over 8 bases. J lost 6 bases, V lost 0 bases, and 6 bases had no gene match. This CDR3 has 16 amino acids. Germline CDR1 is LNHNV and CDR2 is YYDKDF (reference sequence). The CDR3 loop is CATSRETGTGDEKLFF. The CDR3 bases are TGTGCCACCAGCAGAGAGACCGGGACAGGAGATGAAAAACTGTTTTTT.

V and J are TRBV19 and TRBJ2-3; 8 positions agree with TRBD1. CDR3 length: 16 residues. Germline CDR1 reads LNHDA; CDR2 reads SQIVND (reference sequence). V trimming: 7 bases; J trimming: 6 bases; junction bases outside the gene matches: 15. CDR3 residues: CASTFTGTGGYDTQYF. In DNA form, the CDR3 reads TGTGCCAGTACCTTCACGGGCACAGGGGGATACGATACGCAGTATTTT.

V is TRBV6-5 and J is TRBJ1-1; D is unclear. The CDR3 is made up of 15 amino acids. V was cut by 2 bases and J by 0 bases, with 10 bases left in between. The germline CDR1 and CDR2 sequences are MNHEY and SVGAGI. The CDR3 spells CASSYAHTMNTEAFF. CDR3 in DNA: TGTGCCAGCAGTTACGCGCATACTATGAACACTGAAGCTTTCTTT.

The rearrangement joins TRBV4-2 to TRBJ1-1, with 7 nucleotides matching TRBD1. V was clipped by 0 bases and J by 4 bases; unmatched bases: 23. This CDR3 region has 21 residues. The germline gives CDR1 LGHNA, CDR2 YNFKEQ. The CDR3 loop reads CASSQDRVPDRPKVSGTEAFF. DNA for the CDR3: TGTGCCAGCAGCCAAGATAGAGTCCCGGACAGGCCCAAGGTTTCTGGCACTGAAGCTTTCTTT.